The 27 T cell receptor beta chains in this list originate from one sample, sequenced in a study of Graves' ophthalmopathy and Graves' hyperthyroidism. Amplification of TCR beta CDR3 regions used RNA transcripts. A first-round RT-PCR used HTBI primers, followed by a second-round multiplex PCR. MiXCR, run by TCRdb on the multiplex PCR reads, gives a single entry per CDR3 protein. Of hundreds of thousands of distinct CDR3 sequences listed, roughly 21% are singletons. Specimen: peripheral blood. Receptors were obtained from a woman between 18 and 30 years old with stable Graves' hyperthyroidism.

J is TRBJ2-2 and V is TRBV19; 8 bases agree with TRBD2. Germline CDR1 LNHDA, CDR2 SQIVND (reference sequence). The CDR3 spans 17 residues. The V gene end was trimmed by 1 base and the J gene end by 2 bases; junction bases not matched to a gene: 6. Written as DNA, the CDR3 is TGTGCCAGTAGTATAGCCGCTAGCGGGCTCAACACCGGGGAGCTGTTTTTT. This gives the protein CASSIAASGLNTGELFF.

This clonotype occurred many times. The gene calls are TRBV6-5 and TRBJ2-2; D is possibly TRBD2 (6 bases). V gave up 1 base and J gave up 6 bases, with 15 bases separating them. This CDR3 has 16 amino acids. Per germline, CDR1 MNHEY and CDR2 SVGAGI. This chain's CDR3 is CASSYFGLGGSGELFF. The CDR3 region has the DNA TGTGCCAGCAGTTACTTTGGACTCGGAGGGTCCGGGGAGCTGTTTTTT.

This clonotype has a count of ten or more. The V call is TRBV20-1, the J call TRBJ2-2; 8 bases are shared with TRBD2. This CDR3 is built from 15 residues. V shed 6 bases, J shed 4 bases, and the junction held 10 bases outside the gene matches. Germline CDR1 reads DFQATT; CDR2 reads SNEGSKA (reference sequence). CDR3 residues: CSAASGTRVTGELFF. CDR3 DNA: TGCAGTGCCGCTTCCGGGACTAGGGTCACCGGGGAGCTGTTTTTT.

In this sample, this clonotype turned up once. This rearrangement joins TRBV7-9 to TRBJ2-7, with 8 bases that match TRBD1. The ends lost 5 bases at V and 3 bases at J; junction bases unmatched: 3. The CDR3 sequence is 13 residues long. Germline CDR1 SEHNR, CDR2 FQNEAQ (reference sequence). The DNA of the CDR3 is TGTGCCAGCAGCATTACAGGGGGCTACGAGCAGTACTTC. Translated, it gives CASSITGGYEQYF.

At least ten counts were recorded for this clonotype. The chain recombines TRBV6-1 with TRBJ2-5; the D gene is possibly TRBD1 (5 bases). Trimming shortened V by 6 bases and J by 5 bases, and 10 bases separated the two germline ends. This CDR3 region has 12 residues. Germline V gene sequence: CDR1 MNHNS, CDR2 SASEGT. CDR3 loop: CASRDNRETQYF. In nucleotides, the CDR3 is TGTGCCAGCAGGGATAACAGGGAGACCCAGTACTTC.

This clonotype has ten or more counts. V gene TRBV5-6 combines with J gene TRBJ2-5, with 8 bases aligning to TRBD1. Germline V gene sequence: CDR1 SGHDT, CDR2 YYEEEE. There are 15 residues in the CDR3. V gave up 5 bases and J gave up 4 bases; unmatched junction bases: 10. The CDR3 reads CASSTPRGRPETQYF. CDR3 DNA: TGTGCCAGCAGTACACCCAGGGGGCGCCCAGAGACCCAGTACTTC.

The J gene is TRBJ2-7, the V gene TRBV5-1, with D perhaps assigned TRBD1 or TRBD2 (5 bases each). Trimming shortened V by 4 bases and J by 5 bases, and 16 bases separated the two germline ends. CDR1 SGHRS and CDR2 YFSETQ come from the germline V gene. The CDR3 has 14 residues. The chain's CDR3 is CASSLRGRRDEQYF. CDR3 sequence (DNA): TGCGCCAGCAGCCTGAGGGGACGCCGGGACGAGCAGTACTTC.

There are a few counts of this clonotype. The V call is TRBV6-1, the J call TRBJ2-5; D is perhaps TRBD1 (6 bases). V was trimmed by 6 bases and J by 5 bases, leaving 13 bases between them. The CDR3 is 13 residues long. The germline V gene encodes CDR1 MNHNS and CDR2 SASEGT. CDR3 DNA sequence: TGTGCCAGCAGACGGACAACAGGGGAGACCCAGTACTTC. Translated: CASRRTTGETQYF.

This clonotype was seen just once. The chain recombines TRBV24-1 with TRBJ2-2; the match to TRBD1 covers 7 bases. With 2 bases clipped from V and 5 bases from J, the junction kept 1 base outside the gene matches. The length of the CDR3 is 14 residues. Germline lookup yields CDR1 KGHDR and CDR2 SFDVKD. The CDR3 sequence is CATSDYRGTGELFF. In DNA, the CDR3 is TGTGCCACCAGTGATTACAGGGGAACCGGGGAGCTGTTTTTT.

This clonotype was seen many times. The V gene is TRBV28, the J gene TRBJ1-3; D is ambiguous. This CDR3 has 13 amino acids. Germline V gene lookup returns CDR1 MDHEN and CDR2 SYDVKM. CDR3 coding DNA: TGTGCTCGGGTGGTGTTGTGGGGAAACACCATATATTTT. Protein: CARVVLWGNTIYF.

This clonotype was observed at least ten times. This chain joins TRBV25-1 and TRBJ2-5, with D possibly matching TRBD2 (5 bases). Between the trimmed V and J ends, which lost 7 bases and 6 bases, there was a span of 15 bases. Germline V gene lookup returns CDR1 MGHDK and CDR2 SYGVNS. This CDR3 comprises 13 residues. DNA of the CDR3: TGTGCCAGCACGGGCAAGGGAGTTAAGACCCAGTACTTC. It specifies CASTGKGVKTQYF.

There are many counts of this clonotype. A junction end diverges from the germline sequence, so it may reflect a read error. This chain joins TRBV27 and TRBJ2-4; 7 positions match TRBD2. This CDR3 spans 15 amino acids. Germline lookup yields CDR1 MNHEY and CDR2 SMNVEV (reference sequence). CDR3 residues: CASSLKAIGRNIKYF. The CDR3 DNA follows: TGTGCCAGCAGTTTGAAGGCTATCGGGAGGAACATTAAGTACTTC.

This clonotype was found many times. The chain has TRBV28 and TRBJ1-1, with 7 nucleotides matching TRBD1. There are 15 residues in the CDR3. V lost 0 bases to trimming and J lost 2 bases; unmatched junction nucleotides: 3. The germline V gene encodes CDR1 MDHEN and CDR2 SYDVKM. CDR3: CASSLWGQINTEAFF. DNA of the CDR3: TGTGCCAGCAGTTTATGGGGACAGATCAACACTGAAGCTTTCTTT.

This clonotype has just a few counts. V is TRBV5-1 and J is TRBJ2-5; D may be TRBD1 (5 bases). The V and J ends lost 5 bases and 1 base respectively, with 15 bases between them. Germline V lookup: CDR1 SGHRS, CDR2 YFSETQ. The CDR3 contains 15 residues. The CDR3 DNA follows: TGCGCCAGCAGAGCCCCAATGCAGGGCCAAGAGACCCAGTACTTC. Its translation is CASRAPMQGQETQYF.

In its sample, this clonotype was seen a few times. V is TRBV12-5 and J is TRBJ2-7; the D is unclear. This CDR3 comprises 13 residues. Germline assignment: CDR1 LGHNT and CDR2 FRNRAP. The V and J ends lost 5 bases and 0 bases respectively, with 8 bases between them. DNA of the CDR3: TGTGCTAGTGGTACGGGCCACTCCTACGAGCAGTACTTC. The encoded protein is CASGTGHSYEQYF.

About this clonotype itself: A much larger clone lies one base from this, so it may be a read error. This chain joins TRBV7-9 and TRBJ1-1, with D possibly being TRBD1 (6 bases). From germline, CDR1 is SEHNR and CDR2 FQNEAQ (reference sequence). This CDR3 is built from 13 residues. The CDR3 sequence is CASSLHGDTEACF. The CDR3 DNA sequence: TGTGCCAGCAGCTTGCACGGGGACACTGAAGCTTGCTTT.

With regard to this clonotype: A much larger clone is a single base away; this may be a read error. Here the CDR3 omits its conserved ending phenylalanine or tryptophan, so a read error is the likely source. The chain has TRBV4-1 and TRBJ1-3; a weak D match, TRBD1 (6 bases). Trimming cost V 0 bases and J 0 bases, with 15 bases left between them. Germline V gives CDR1 MGHRA, CDR2 YSYEKL. This CDR3 is 18 amino acids long. CDR3 DNA sequence: TGCGCCAGCAGCCAAGACCGGGGGCCGGATGGCTCTGGAAACACCATATATTGT. Protein: CASSQDRGPDGSGNTIYC.

This clonotype was detected many times. The J gene is TRBJ1-5, the V gene TRBV11-1, with 12 bases that match TRBD1. CDR3 length equals 16 residues. CDR1 and CDR2 (germline): SGHAT, FQDESV (reference sequence). The V segment lost 6 bases and the J segment 4 bases; nucleotides outside the gene matches: 7. The CDR3 is CASSPGGQGANQPQHF. CDR3 in DNA: TGTGCCAGCAGTCCCGGGGGACAGGGGGCGAATCAGCCCCAGCATTTT.

The DNA of the CDR3 is TGTGCCAGCAGTGCAGGGCTAGACAGGGGGCCCGAGCAGTACTTC. Translated, it gives CASSAGLDRGPEQYF. The V call is TRBV6-1, the J call TRBJ2-7; 10 bases are shared with TRBD1. Germline loops: CDR1 MNHNS, CDR2 SASEGT. J lost 6 bases, V lost 4 bases, and 9 bases had no gene match. This CDR3 spans 15 amino acids.

This clonotype was counted many times. This chain connects TRBV27 to TRBJ2-7; TRBD2 aligns across 9 bases. Germline V lookup: CDR1 MNHEY, CDR2 SMNVEV (reference sequence). The junction had 17 bases not matched to a gene; V was cut back by 5 bases and J by 6 bases. The CDR3 length is 17 residues. CDR3 nucleotide sequence: TGTGCCAGCAGTCCTATAGCGGGAGTCAGATGGGTTAGCGAGCAGTACTTC. It yields the protein CASSPIAGVRWVSEQYF.

This clonotype was seen ten or more times. Here the CDR3 DNA reads TGTGCCAGCAGTTCCCAGTTCAATGGGAACACTGAAGCTTTCTTT. Amino acid sequence: CASSSQFNGNTEAFF. The V and J genes are TRBV28 and TRBJ1-1; D remains unclear. Trimming took 4 bases from V and 1 from J, leaving 13 bases between them. The CDR3 extends over 15 amino acids. The germline V gene has CDR1 MDHEN and CDR2 SYDVKM.

This sequence joins TRBV6-1 and TRBJ1-6; tentatively, D is TRBD1 (5 bases). Trimming cost V 5 bases and J 6 bases, with 11 bases left between them. The CDR3 spans 14 residues. Germline V gene data show CDR1 as MNHNS and CDR2 as SASEGT. The CDR3 bases are TGTGCCAGCAGTAGAGGGGACCTTAATTCACCCCTCCACTTT. Translating it yields CASSRGDLNSPLHF.

This clonotype was picked up many times. This chain connects TRBV28 to TRBJ1-2; 7 bases are a match to TRBD1. The CDR3 loop spans 14 amino acids. The V gene's germline CDR1 is MDHEN and CDR2 SYDVKM. Trimming removed 6 bases from V and 4 bases from J; junction bases left unmatched: 8. CDR3 nucleotides: TGTGCCAGCAGACCATCGACAGGGACCTATGGCTACACCTTC. It translates to CASRPSTGTYGYTF.

For the CDR3, the DNA is TGCGCCAGCAGCTTGAACCCAGGGGCTACGGCCTCAGATACGCAGTATTTT. As protein: CASSLNPGATASDTQYF. The chain joins TRBV5-1 to TRBJ2-3; the D gene is possibly TRBD1 (6 bases). Trimming took 1 base from V and 4 from J, leaving 19 bases between them. The CDR3 extends over 17 amino acids. In germline, CDR1 is SGHRS, CDR2 YFSETQ.

This clonotype was seen ten or more times. The chain links TRBV12-3 or TRBV12-4 to TRBJ2-7; weak D call: TRBD2 (6 bases). The V gene lost 6 bases and the J gene lost 2 bases, with 20 bases spanning the gap. The CDR3 length is 16 residues. The DNA of the CDR3 is TGTGCCAGCAGCCCGGGGAGGCGGGAAAATACCTACGAGCAGTACTTC. It translates to CASSPGRRENTYEQYF.

V is TRBV6-1 and J is TRBJ1-1, with TRBD1 matching 9 bases. The CDR3 has 15 amino acids. CDR1 and CDR2 (germline): MNHNS, SASEGT. The trim removed 9 bases at V and 4 bases at J, leaving 12 bases unmatched. The CDR3 region is CASSRYRGQGTEAFF. The CDR3 nucleotides read TGTGCCAGTTCGAGATACAGGGGGCAAGGCACTGAAGCTTTCTTT.

About this clonotype itself: This may be a read error: a much more frequent sequence differs by one nucleotide. The V and J genes are TRBV7-9 and TRBJ2-5; D may be TRBD1 or TRBD2 (5 bases each). This CDR3 contains 12 residues. Germline CDR1 SEHNR, CDR2 FQNEAQ (reference sequence). V was shortened by 11 bases and J by 12 bases, with 22 bases between the two germline ends. CDR3 DNA sequence: TGTGCCGGATCCGGGACGCCTTTACACAAGTACTTC. This gives the protein CAGSGTPLHKYF.